This paragraph reports one T cell receptor (beta chain). Authors' processing steps: It was from reference gene primer amplification that nucleated cell counts were estimated. Profiling relied on immunoSEQ multiplex PCR, and the TCRdb table lists in-frame clones only, not all of them. V, J and clone size derive from that table, while D and trimming were established from the DNA sequence. The profile covers 35,000 to 40,000 clones, with about 88% appearing a single time and about 10% taken by the ten largest. The source of the sample is a study of blood T cell repertoires in COVID-19. Study as a whole: Italy, Spain and the United States were the sources of the convalescent and acute COVID-19 samples.

This CDR3 region has 15 residues. Per the germline V gene, CDR1 is SGDLS and CDR2 is YYNGEE. V was cut by 0 bases and J by 2 bases, with 12 bases left in between. The TCR was taken from a man in his sixties with active COVID-19. The V call is TRBV9, the J call TRBJ2-7, with TRBD1 as a possible D gene (5 bases). Sequenced material: peripheral blood. The CDR3 reads CASSVAGTGAYEQYF. CDR3 sequence (DNA): TGTGCCAGCAGCGTAGCTGGTACAGGCGCCTACGAGCAGTACTTC.